These T cell receptor beta chains were read from a single sample in a study of T cell repertoires in cytomegalovirus infection. TCRdb passed the reads through MiXCR, listing each CDR3 protein once. Among around 740,000 distinct CDR3 sequences listed, roughly 36% were seen once. Input material: PBMCs. Receptors originate from a human donor in good health (CMV status not recorded). Some clones in this sample may be carry-over from other donors' samples. The CDR3 runs from the conserved cysteine through the conserved F or W. Some rows mark clone size as missing; the rest say once, few, many or name a class of expanded clone.

V: TRBV4-2; size: .; J: TRBJ2-7; length: 17; CDR3: CASSQVPFQGLFSEQYF
V: TRBV3-1; size: few; J: TRBJ1-2; length: 14; CDR3: CASSQVRGGGGYTF
V: TRBV28; size: .; J: TRBJ2-1; length: 16; CDR3: CASRMGLQNSYNEQFF
V: TRBV5-4; size: .; J: TRBJ1-2; length: 14; CDR3: CASSTETGSYGYTF
V: TRBV7-8; size: many; J: TRBJ1-2; length: 15; CDR3: CASSLAPTGTLGYTF
V: TRBV6-1; size: few; J: TRBJ1-1; length: 12; CDR3: CASRGRGGEAFF
V: TRBV6-5; size: .; J: TRBJ2-6; length: 17; CDR3: CASSEGGIVSGANVLTF
V: TRBV20-1; size: .; J: TRBJ1-2; length: 13; CDR3: CSARAGGIGGYTF
V: TRBV12-3/TRBV12-4; size: few; J: TRBJ1-1; length: 12; CDR3: CASSLMGGEAFF
V: TRBV6-6; size: .; J: TRBJ1-5; length: 15; CDR3: CASSQLQGSNQPQHF
V: TRBV20-1; size: once; J: TRBJ2-5; length: 14; CDR3: CSASLGRAGETRYF
V: TRBV5-6; size: many; J: TRBJ1-1; length: 14; CDR3: CASSPAGGNTEAFF
V: TRBV7-4; size: .; J: TRBJ1-3; length: 15; CDR3: CASSLSYDSGSTIYF
V: TRBV11-2; size: few; J: TRBJ1-3; length: 17; CDR3: CASSLVEAGAGGNTIYF
V: TRBV5-1; size: few; J: TRBJ1-2; length: 12; CDR3: CASAGQGYGYTF
V: TRBV29-1; size: .; J: TRBJ1-1; length: 14; CDR3: CSVFQGASESEAFF
V: TRBV28; size: few; J: TRBJ2-7; length: 13; CDR3: CASSLYPETEQYF
V: TRBV11-2; size: few; J: TRBJ1-4; length: 16; CDR3: CASSLALDATNEKLFF
V: TRBV6-2/TRBV6-3; size: .; J: TRBJ2-7; length: 15; CDR3: CASSYSIGHSYEQYF
V: TRBV23-1; size: .; J: TRBJ2-2; length: 15; CDR3: CASSQPGGSTGELFF
V: TRBV7-9; size: .; J: TRBJ1-4; length: 14; CDR3: CASSSPGGSEKLFF
V: TRBV20-1; size: .; J: TRBJ2-1; length: 13; CDR3: CSARKDRRDEQFF
V: TRBV7-8; size: many; J: TRBJ2-2; length: 15; CDR3: CASTLGTKNTGELFF
V: TRBV10-3; size: once; J: TRBJ2-4; length: 16; CDR3: CAISEGTGALKNTQYF
V: TRBV7-2; size: many; J: TRBJ2-7; length: 15; CDR3: CASSRERGLSYEQYF
V: TRBV11-2; size: few; J: TRBJ2-5; length: 13; CDR3: CASSHGTEETQYF
V: TRBV11-1; size: few; J: TRBJ2-1; length: 14; CDR3: CASSGTSGTNEQFF
V: TRBV28; size: .; J: TRBJ1-1; length: 14; CDR3: CASPPAGQNTEAFF
V: TRBV12-3/TRBV12-4; size: .; J: TRBJ2-1; length: 12; CDR3: CASSKREFEQFF
V: TRBV19; size: few; J: TRBJ1-6; length: 17; CDR3: CASSPGTGTGSQSPLHF
V: TRBV28; size: few; J: TRBJ1-6; length: 15; CDR3: CASSWGGVMGSPLHF
V: TRBV15; size: .; J: TRBJ1-2; length: 14; CDR3: CATSRERSLGGYTF
V: TRBV6-5; size: .; J: TRBJ1-1; length: 19; CDR3: CASSYLWEPRNVLGTEAFF
V: TRBV7-9; size: .; J: TRBJ1-4; length: 16; CDR3: CASSLAEGSTNEKLFF
V: TRBV19; size: few; J: TRBJ1-5; length: 14; CDR3: CASRRTGVNQPQHF
V: TRBV20-1; size: few; J: TRBJ1-2; length: 14; CDR3: CSATPGDPNYGYTF
V: TRBV6-5; size: few; J: TRBJ2-2; length: 16; CDR3: CASSYGGTGRTGELFF
V: TRBV4-1; size: .; J: TRBJ1-1; length: 14; CDR3: CASSQHGALMEAFF
V: TRBV7-8; size: .; J: TRBJ1-4; length: 15; CDR3: CSSSPGGGLGEKLFF